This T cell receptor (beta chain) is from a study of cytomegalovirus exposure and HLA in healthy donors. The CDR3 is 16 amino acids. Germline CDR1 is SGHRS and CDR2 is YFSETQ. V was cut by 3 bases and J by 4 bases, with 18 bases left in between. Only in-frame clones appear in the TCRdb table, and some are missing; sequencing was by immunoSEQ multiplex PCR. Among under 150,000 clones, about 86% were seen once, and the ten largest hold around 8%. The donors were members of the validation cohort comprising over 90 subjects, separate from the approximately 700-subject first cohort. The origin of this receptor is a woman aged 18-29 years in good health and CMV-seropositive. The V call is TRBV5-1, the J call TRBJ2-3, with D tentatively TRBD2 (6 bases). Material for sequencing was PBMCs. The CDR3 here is CASSYETSRWADTQYF. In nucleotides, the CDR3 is TGCGCCAGCAGCTACGAAACTAGCCGCTGGGCAGATACGCAGTATTTT.